This TCR beta chain was captured in a study of shared clonotypes between healthy human individuals. Findings and caveats of the study: Estimated richness was generally greater in naive than memory subsets.

Produced via immunoSEQ multiplex PCR; TCRdb's table is partial and in-frame only. Altogether under 2.5 million clones are present, 85% to 95% being singletons, with the ten largest covering around 0.4%. Regarding this clone: As yet, its antigen is unknown. Within the sample, other DNA sequences also encode this same CDR3.

The ends were cut back, 0 bases at V and 2 bases at J, with 8 bases in the middle. This CDR3 has 15 amino acids. CDR1 is SGDLS, CDR2 YYNGEE, per germline. The sample comprised naive CD4+ T cells from PBMCs. Described subset: CD45RA+ positively selected. The sequence derives from a man younger than 35 in good health. Some clones in this sample may be carry-over from other donors' samples. This rearrangement joins TRBV9 to TRBJ2-2; D is unclear. The CDR3 coding sequence is TGTGCCAGCAGCGTAGTTTTGGGAAACACCGGGGAGCTGTTTTTT. Its translation is CASSVVLGNTGELFF.